This entry describes one T cell receptor beta chain. Its antigen is unidentified. Produced via immunoSEQ multiplex PCR; TCRdb's table is partial and in-frame only. The table lists some 95,000 clones, 70% to 85% of them singletons. The CDR3 has 15 amino acids. The germline gives CDR1 SGHNT, CDR2 YENEEA. V shed 0 bases and J shed 3 bases, with 9 bases lying between them. The source of the sample is a study of OX40 agonist ivuxolimab in advanced cancers. Study at large: In this trial design, patients received ivuxolimab intravenously at 0.01 to 10 mg/kg every 2 weeks. General observations from the study: What antigens the expanded peripheral T cells recognized was never established.

The chain combines TRBV11-3 with TRBJ2-1; tentatively, D is TRBD1 or TRBD2 (5 bases each). The sequence was collected from an adult with an advanced solid tumor such as melanoma, head and neck, liver or kidney cancer. Sequencing used CD4+ or CD8+ T cells sorted from blood, obtained in a trial of the OX40 agonist ivuxolimab. CDR3 protein: CASSLEGEHYNEQFF. The CDR3 DNA reads as TGTGCCAGCAGCTTAGAGGGGGAGCACTACAATGAGCAGTTCTTC.